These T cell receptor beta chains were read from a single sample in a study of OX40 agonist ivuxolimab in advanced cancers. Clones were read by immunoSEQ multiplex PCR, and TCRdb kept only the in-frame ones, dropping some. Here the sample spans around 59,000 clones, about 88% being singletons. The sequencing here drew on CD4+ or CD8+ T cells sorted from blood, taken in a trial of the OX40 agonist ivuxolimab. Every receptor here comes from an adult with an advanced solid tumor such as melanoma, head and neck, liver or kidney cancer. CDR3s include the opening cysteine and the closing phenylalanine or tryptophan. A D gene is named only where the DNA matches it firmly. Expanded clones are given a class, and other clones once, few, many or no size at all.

CASSLSDTQYF	TGTGCCAGCAGTTTGTCAGATACGCAGTATTTT	NA	TRBV28	TRBJ2-3	NA
CASSAGGGQGNEKLFF	TGTGCCAGCAGCGCCGGTGGGGGACAGGGTAATGAAAAACTGTTTTTT	TRBD1	TRBV9	TRBJ1-4	NA
CSVAGTGIPGELFF	TGCAGCGTAGCCGGGACAGGGATCCCCGGGGAGCTGTTTTTT	TRBD1	TRBV29-1	TRBJ2-2	NA
CASSEVGGLGGELFF	TGTGCCAGCAGTGAAGTCGGGGGGCTCGGCGGGGAGCTGTTTTTT	NA	TRBV6-1	TRBJ2-2	NA
CASSDSRTGLNEQFF	TGTGCCAGCAGTGACTCCCGGACAGGGTTGAATGAGCAGTTCTTC	TRBD1	TRBV6-4	TRBJ2-1	NA
CASSFTSNTEAFF	TGCGCCAGCAGCTTTACATCCAACACTGAAGCTTTCTTT	NA	TRBV5-1	TRBJ1-1	few
CASSLAPETGGEKLFF	TGTGCCAGCAGCCTAGCTCCGGAGACCGGGGGTGAAAAACTGTTTTTT	NA	TRBV4-2	TRBJ1-4	NA
CASSPPGPAGTGELFF	TGTGCCAGCAGCCCGCCGGGTCCAGCCGGCACCGGGGAGCTGTTTTTT	NA	TRBV5-6	TRBJ2-2	NA
CASSLSHLYSNQPQHF	TGTGCCAGCAGTTTATCCCACCTGTATAGCAATCAGCCCCAGCATTTT	NA	TRBV27	TRBJ1-5	NA
CASSAEGQAAVDNEQFF	TGTGCCAGCAGCGCAGAAGGACAGGCTGCTGTCGACAATGAGCAGTTCTTC	TRBD1	TRBV9	TRBJ2-1	NA
CASSDGLDGYTF	TGTGCCAGCAGTGACGGACTAGACGGCTACACCTTC	NA	TRBV6-4	TRBJ1-2	NA
CASSERLARYNEQFF	TGTGCCAGCAGTGAAAGGCTAGCGCGGTACAATGAGCAGTTCTTC	NA	TRBV6-4	TRBJ2-1	NA
CASSLGANTEAFF	TGTGCCAGCAGCTTGGGGGCCAACACTGAAGCTTTCTTT	NA	TRBV7-6	TRBJ1-1	NA
CASSLYSGPYNEQFF	TGTGCCAGCAGCTTATATAGCGGACCTTACAATGAGCAGTTCTTC	NA	TRBV11-3	TRBJ2-1	NA
CASSIILGNQPQHF	TGTGCCAGTAGTATTATCTTAGGCAATCAGCCCCAGCATTTT	NA	TRBV19	TRBJ1-5	NA
CASGLLAGINEQFF	TGTGCCAGCGGCCTACTAGCGGGAATCAATGAGCAGTTCTTC	TRBD2	TRBV6-5	TRBJ2-1	NA
CAWRLTRSYEQYF	TGTGCCTGGAGGTTGACTAGGTCCTACGAGCAGTACTTC	NA	TRBV30	TRBJ2-7	NA
CASSLTSGRPLRNEQFF	TGTGCCAGCAGTTTAACAAGCGGGAGGCCCCTTAGGAATGAGCAGTTCTTC	TRBD2	TRBV28	TRBJ2-1	NA
CASSPQGSQPQHF	TGCGCCAGCAGCCCCCAGGGGAGTCAGCCCCAGCATTTT	NA	TRBV4-1	TRBJ1-5	NA
CASSLDTGPAYGYTF	TGTGCCAGCAGCTTAGATACAGGGCCTGCCTATGGCTACACCTTC	NA	TRBV7-9	TRBJ1-2	NA
CASSASRGIGNQPQHF	TGTGCCAGCAGTGCCTCCAGGGGAATCGGCAATCAGCCCCAGCATTTT	NA	TRBV6-1	TRBJ1-5	NA
CSVDIAGAFF	TGCAGCGTTGACATCGCAGGGGCTTTCTTT	NA	TRBV29-1	TRBJ1-1	NA
CASSLFEGLNEQFF	TGTGCCAGCAGCTTATTTGAAGGGCTTAATGAGCAGTTCTTC	NA	TRBV7-8	TRBJ2-1	NA
CSVEVPGGKDTEAFF	TGCAGCGTTGAAGTTCCAGGGGGAAAGGACACTGAAGCTTTCTTT	TRBD1	TRBV29-1	TRBJ1-1	NA
CASRPLAGQGELFF	TGTGCCAGCAGGCCACTAGCGGGTCAGGGGGAGCTGTTTTTT	TRBD2	TRBV11-1	TRBJ2-2	few
CASSLGELETQYF	TGCGCCAGCAGCTTAGGGGAGCTTGAGACCCAGTACTTC	NA	TRBV5-1	TRBJ2-5	NA
CASSVDRVAYEQYF	TGTGCCAGCAGTGTTGACAGGGTTGCCTACGAGCAGTACTTC	TRBD1	TRBV28	TRBJ2-7	NA
CASSLASGSRGEQFF	TGTGCCAGCAGCTTAGCGAGCGGGAGTAGGGGTGAGCAGTTCTTC	TRBD2	TRBV7-6	TRBJ2-1	few
CASSLRAGVYEQYF	TGTGCCAGTTCTTTAAGGGCGGGGGTCTACGAGCAGTACTTC	TRBD2	TRBV19	TRBJ2-7	NA
CASSNRGNNSPLHF	TGTGCCAGCAGCAACAGGGGGAATAATTCACCCCTCCACTTT	TRBD1	TRBV11-2	TRBJ1-6	NA
CASSLGAYNEQFF	TGTGCCAGCAGCCTCGGGGCCTACAATGAGCAGTTCTTC	NA	TRBV7-3	TRBJ2-1	NA
CASSFDRIYGYTF	TGTGCCAGCAGCTTTGACAGAATTTATGGCTACACCTTC	NA	TRBV5-5	TRBJ1-2	NA
CASASAISSYNEQFF	TGTGCCAGCGCTAGCGCAATTAGCTCCTACAATGAGCAGTTCTTC	NA	TRBV28	TRBJ2-1	NA
CASSEARGTEAFF	TGTGCCAGCAGTGAAGCTAGGGGCACTGAAGCTTTCTTT	NA	TRBV2	TRBJ1-1	NA
CASSASTGDFQETQYF	TGTGCCAGCAGCGCCAGCACAGGGGACTTTCAAGAGACCCAGTACTTC	NA	TRBV9	TRBJ2-5	once
CASSPGRAYGYTF	TGTGCCAGCAGCCCGGGGCGAGCCTATGGCTACACCTTC	NA	TRBV27	TRBJ1-2	NA
CASSHGTEGTEAFF	TGTGCCAGCAGCCACGGGACAGAGGGCACTGAAGCTTTCTTT	TRBD1	TRBV11-1	TRBJ1-1	NA
CASSPLGSRERGYTF	TGTGCCAGCAGCCCATTAGGGAGTAGGGAACGGGGCTACACCTTC	NA	TRBV28	TRBJ1-2	NA
CASRSPQGDQPQHF	TGTGCCAGCAGGAGCCCACAGGGTGATCAGCCCCAGCATTTT	NA	TRBV2	TRBJ1-5	once
CASSPSTSGTSGTDEQFF	TGTGCCAGCTCACCTTCGACATCCGGGACTAGCGGGACCGATGAGCAGTTCTTC	TRBD2	TRBV18	TRBJ2-1	NA
CASSQFGTYNEQFF	TGCGCCAGCAGCCAATTCGGAACATACAATGAGCAGTTCTTC	NA	TRBV4-3	TRBJ2-1	NA
CASNGGRNEKLFF	TGTGCCAGCAACGGGGGCCGTAATGAAAAACTGTTTTTT	NA	TRBV6-1	TRBJ1-4	NA
CASSAGTLFSNQPQHF	TGTGCCAGCAGTGCTGGGACACTTTTTAGCAATCAGCCCCAGCATTTT	NA	TRBV6-1	TRBJ1-5	NA
CASSQDMGGRYAYNEQFF	TGCGCCAGCAGCCAAGATATGGGCGGGAGATACGCCTACAATGAGCAGTTCTTC	TRBD2	TRBV4-3	TRBJ2-1	NA
CASSLYTAGRQYF	TGTGCCAGCAGCTTGTACACCGCTGGTAGGCAGTATTTT	NA	TRBV5-8	TRBJ2-3	NA